The 19 T cell receptor beta chains given below trace back to one sample, sequenced in a study of T cell responses to AZD1222 COVID-19 vaccine (dated by TCRdb to 2020 to 2022). In light of the paper, this sample's time point label describes: baseline before first vaccination. The library was built by means of the immunoSEQ multiplex PCR assay. TCRdb took this table from immuneACCESS and kept in-frame rearrangements with V and J called. Such tables lack part of the clones; where checked against another copy, unresolved V genes explain under half of the gap, and the rest is unexplained. The sample includes roughly 130,000 clones, with approximately 90% observed a single time. The ten most abundant clones make up 1.7% of the sample. Sequencing was performed on peripheral blood, taken on day 0 of AZD1222 vaccination. These TCRs come from an adult in good health.

This clone was counted between two and nine times. The V gene is TRBV19, the J gene TRBJ2-2; D is unclear. There are 13 residues in the CDR3. V gave up 1 base and J gave up 7 bases, with 7 bases separating them. The germline CDR1 and CDR2 sequences are LNHDA and SQIVND (reference sequence). CDR3 in amino acids: CASSIVRGGELFF. CDR3 in DNA: TGTGCCAGTAGTATAGTTAGAGGCGGGGAGCTGTTTTTT.

The V and J genes are TRBV19 and TRBJ2-1, with TRBD2 matching over 10 bases. In germline, CDR1 is LNHDA, CDR2 SQIVND (reference sequence). Trimming at V came to 3 bases and at J to 1 base, leaving 6 bases not matched to a gene. The length of the CDR3 is 17 residues. CDR3 DNA: TGTGCCAGTAGTATGGGGAGACTAGCGGGTTCCTACAATGAGCAGTTCTTC. It encodes CASSMGRLAGSYNEQFF.

This clone was counted a single time. The V gene is TRBV2, the J gene TRBJ1-2; the D is unclear. Germline CDR1 is SNHLY and CDR2 is FYNNEI. The germline V and J ends were trimmed by 8 bases and 3 bases, with 10 bases remaining between them. CDR3 size: 12 residues. The CDR3 sequence: CASSDRYYGYTF. CDR3 nucleotide sequence: TGTGCCAGCTCTGACCGGTACTATGGCTACACCTTC.

V usage is TRBV7-2 and J usage is TRBJ1-2, with 7 bases identical to TRBD1. Germline V gene sequence: CDR1 SGHTA, CDR2 FQGNSA. The V and J ends lost 5 bases and 4 bases, in that order; junction bases with no gene match: 22. This CDR3 contains 19 residues. The CDR3 sequence is CASSPTLQDRPRRGYGYTF. CDR3 DNA: TGTGCCAGCAGCCCGACGTTACAGGACAGGCCTCGGCGGGGCTATGGCTACACCTTC. The complete variable domain, with remaining parts taken from reference TRBV7-2 and TRBJ1-2, reads GAGVSQSPSNKVTEKGKDVELRCDPISGHTALYWYRQSLGQGLEFLIYFQGNSAPDKSGLPSDRFSAERTGGSVSTLTIQRTQQEDSAVYLCASSPTLQDRPRRGYGYTFGSGTRLTVV.

J is TRBJ1-5 and V is TRBV7-9; D may be TRBD1 (5 bases). V lost 5 bases to trimming and J lost 6 bases, with 17 bases between them. The CDR3 has 15 residues. CDR1 and CDR2 (germline): SEHNR, FQNEAQ (reference sequence). The CDR3 loop reads CASSPGGVSVQPQHF. The CDR3, as DNA: TGTGCCAGCAGCCCTGGAGGGGTGTCGGTTCAGCCCCAGCATTTT.

The CDR3 loop reads CASSIGTSAINEQFF. The DNA for the CDR3 is TGTGCCAGTAGTATCGGGACTAGCGCCATCAATGAGCAGTTCTTC. The chain employs TRBV19 and TRBJ2-1, with 10 bases fitting TRBD2. V shed 3 bases and J 6 bases; nucleotides not matched to a gene: 5. CDR1 LNHDA and CDR2 SQIVND come from the germline V gene (reference sequence). This CDR3 has 15 amino acids.

The gene calls are TRBV28 and TRBJ1-1; TRBD1 matches 9 bases. From germline, CDR1 is MDHEN and CDR2 SYDVKM. Germline trimming cut 3 bases from V and 5 bases from J; bases unmatched to any gene: 7. The CDR3 loop spans 15 amino acids. DNA for the CDR3: TGTGCCAGCAGTTTTGCACAGGGGGCGCTTACTGAAGCTTTCTTT. The encoded protein is CASSFAQGALTEAFF.

This clone was seen just once. The chain carries TRBV19 and TRBJ2-2; D gene unclear. This CDR3 comprises 14 residues. The germline CDR1 and CDR2 sequences are LNHDA and SQIVND (reference sequence). The ends were cut back, 7 bases at V and 5 bases at J, with 14 bases in the middle. This CDR3 reads CASKISRGTGELFF. The CDR3 DNA reads as TGTGCCAGTAAGATTAGCAGAGGTACCGGGGAGCTGTTTTTT.

V is TRBV19 and J is TRBJ1-4; D possibly corresponds to TRBD1 (6 bases). The V end lost 5 bases, the J end lost 8 bases, and 18 bases lay between the germline ends. The length of the CDR3 is 15 residues. Germline CDR1 LNHDA, CDR2 SQIVND (reference sequence). In DNA form, the CDR3 reads TGTGCCAGTAGTGTTTCGGGACAATTTGGGGAAAAACTGTTTTTT. Translating it yields CASSVSGQFGEKLFF.

The genes are TRBV2 and TRBJ1-5; D gene uncertain. The CDR3 runs 13 residues. CDR1 is SNHLY, CDR2 FYNNEI, per germline. Trimming left V 7 bases short and J 0 bases short, with 7 bases between. CDR3 sequence (DNA): TGTGCCAGCACCGGACTTAGCAATCAGCCCCAGCATTTT. It translates to CASTGLSNQPQHF.

The chain links TRBV10-1 to TRBJ2-5; D unclear. There are 13 residues in the CDR3. Trimming removed 2 bases at V and 1 base at J, with 5 bases between. From germline, CDR1 is WNHNN and CDR2 SYGVQD (reference sequence). The CDR3 sequence is CASSENVQETQYF. The DNA of the CDR3 is TGCGCCAGCAGTGAGAACGTCCAAGAGACCCAGTACTTC.

The rearrangement joins TRBV7-9 to TRBJ1-5; 7 bases fit TRBD1. Germline lookup yields CDR1 SEHNR and CDR2 FQNEAQ (reference sequence). This CDR3 is built from 14 residues. The trim removed 2 bases at V and 2 bases at J, leaving 0 bases unmatched. As DNA, the CDR3 is TGTGCCAGCAGCTTAACAGGGGGCAATCAGCCCCAGCATTTT. Protein: CASSLTGGNQPQHF.

This rearrangement joins TRBV15 to TRBJ1-2, with TRBD1 matching 7 bases. There are 16 residues in the CDR3. The J segment lost 6 bases and the V segment lost 0 bases, leaving 10 bases of the junction unmatched. Germline values: CDR1 LNHNV, CDR2 YYDKDF (reference sequence). CDR3 residues: CATSRDRRQGVNGYTF. The CDR3 DNA is TGTGCCACCAGCAGAGACCGGCGACAGGGAGTAAATGGCTACACCTTC.

The CDR3 region is CSAGVGQGDRPQHF. The CDR3 DNA is TGCAGCGCCGGTGTTGGTCAGGGCGACAGGCCCCAGCATTTT. The chain combines TRBV29-1 with TRBJ1-5; maybe TRBD1 (5 bases). Germline CDR1 is SQVTM and CDR2 is ANQGSEA. CDR3 size: 14 residues. Trimming removed 7 bases from V and 9 bases from J, with 22 bases in between.

This chain links TRBV2 with TRBJ1-5, with D unresolved. The length of the CDR3 is 13 residues. The germline V gene has CDR1 SNHLY and CDR2 FYNNEI. Trimming shortened V by 6 bases and J by 5 bases, and 11 bases separated the two germline ends. CDR3: CASRPTWDQPQHF. In DNA form, the CDR3 reads TGTGCCAGCAGACCTACCTGGGATCAGCCCCAGCATTTT.

The genes are TRBV6-5 and TRBJ1-2, with a weak D call TRBD1 (5 bases). The CDR3 is 16 residues long. With 1 base removed from V and 8 bases from J, the gap between germline ends came to 20 bases. CDR1 is MNHEY and CDR2 is SVGAGI in the germline V gene. In nucleotides, the CDR3 is TGTGCCAGCAGTTACTTCGGTTCGGCAGGCCGGGGCGGCTACACCTTC. This encodes CASSYFGSAGRGGYTF.

The rearrangement uses TRBV7-9 and TRBJ1-2, with no clear D. The CDR3 contains 15 residues. The germline gives CDR1 SEHNR, CDR2 FQNEAQ (reference sequence). The germline V and J ends were trimmed by 2 bases and 4 bases, with 14 bases remaining between them. DNA of the CDR3: TGTGCCAGCAGCTTACGGTGGCCAAGCGGCTATGGCTACACCTTC. Its protein product is CASSLRWPSGYGYTF.

This clone appeared once. This chain links TRBV6-5 with TRBJ1-6; 7 nucleotides match TRBD1. The V and J ends lost 8 bases and 4 bases, in that order; junction bases with no gene match: 5. The CDR3 length is 14 residues. From germline, CDR1 is MNHEY and CDR2 SVGAGI. CDR3 DNA: TGTGCCAGCGGTCGGGACAGATATAATTCACCCCTCCACTTT. Its translation is CASGRDRYNSPLHF.

The chain joins TRBV19 to TRBJ2-2, with D possibly TRBD1 on 6 matching bases. Trimming took 5 bases from V and 3 from J, leaving 16 bases between them. CDR1 LNHDA and CDR2 SQIVND come from the germline V gene (reference sequence). This CDR3 has 16 amino acids. CDR3 sequence (DNA): TGTGCCAGTAGTGCAAGGACAGACTTATACACCGGGGAGCTGTTTTTT. It codes for CASSARTDLYTGELFF. Full variable domain (rest looked up from reference TRBV19 and TRBJ2-2): DGGITQSPKYLFRKEGQNVTLSCEQNLNHDAMYWYRQDPGQGLRLIYYSQIVNDFQKGDIAEGYSVSREKKESFPLTVTSAQKNPTAFYLCASSARTDLYTGELFFGEGSRLTVL.